What follows are 25 T cell receptor beta chains derived from one specimen sequenced in a study of cytomegalovirus exposure and HLA in healthy donors. PCR employed 60 Vbeta and 13 Jbeta primers. Libraries were prepared by immunoSEQ multiplex PCR; TCRdb keeps only in-frame clonotypes and omits some of them. Of 120,000 to 150,000 clones in the sample, 76% were seen once. Sequencing was performed on PBMCs. The receptors were gathered from a woman between 40 and 55 years old in good health and CMV-seronegative.

The chain couples TRBV27 to TRBJ2-3; D is perhaps TRBD2 (6 bases). Trimming left V 2 bases short and J 2 bases short, with 17 bases between. The germline gives CDR1 MNHEY, CDR2 SMNVEV (reference sequence). The CDR3 consists of 17 residues. CDR3 sequence reads: CASSLASAGYVTDTQYF. The DNA for the CDR3 is TGTGCCAGCAGTTTAGCCTCTGCGGGGTATGTCACAGATACGCAGTATTTT.

The chain combines TRBV7-9 with TRBJ1-2, with 9 bases matching TRBD1. V shed 5 bases and J 7 bases; nucleotides not matched to a gene: 11. The V gene's germline CDR1 is SEHNR and CDR2 FQNEAQ (reference sequence). CDR3 length: 15 amino acids. In DNA form, the CDR3 reads TGTGCCAGCAGCCCGGAGGGACAGGGTAGGTCTGGCTACACCTTC. It is translated as CASSPEGQGRSGYTF.

The chain joins TRBV27 to TRBJ2-7, with TRBD1 matching over 7 bases. Germline V gives CDR1 MNHEY, CDR2 SMNVEV (reference sequence). The CDR3 is 16 residues long. V trimming: 6 bases; J trimming: 5 bases; junction bases outside the gene matches: 16. CDR3 nucleotide sequence: TGTGCCAGCAGCTCACCTAGAGGGACAGCAAGCCACGAGCAGTACTTC. Translation: CASSSPRGTASHEQYF.

This clone was seen a handful of times. The chain combines TRBV5-1 with TRBJ2-7; possibly TRBD2 for D (5 bases). V lost 0 bases to trimming and J lost 5 bases, with 9 bases between them. Germline CDR1 is SGHRS and CDR2 is YFSETQ. The CDR3 is made up of 13 amino acids. CDR3 coding DNA: TGCGCCAGCAGCTTGGGAGGGCAAAACGAGCAGTACTTC. Translated, it gives CASSLGGQNEQYF. Full variable domain (rest looked up from reference TRBV5-1 and TRBJ2-7): KAGVTQTPRYLIKTRGQQVTLSCSPISGHRSVSWYQQTPGQGLQFLFEYFSETQRNKGNFPGRFSGRQFSNSRSEMNVSTLELGDSALYLCASSLGGQNEQYFGPGTRLTVT.

The CDR3, as DNA: TGTGCCAGCAGCTTCGGGACTAGCGGGAGGGCCAGAGTCTATGAGCAGTTCTTC. This translates into CASSFGTSGRARVYEQFF. The chain uses TRBV7-6 and TRBJ2-1; the match to TRBD2 covers 16 bases. This CDR3 contains 18 residues. CDR1 is SGHVS and CDR2 is FNYEAQ in the germline V gene. V gave up 3 bases and J gave up 8 bases; unmatched junction bases: 10.

This clone was seen only a few times. CDR3: CASRTRGPGQPQHF. CDR3 in DNA: TGTGCCAGCAGGACCAGGGGCCCGGGTCAGCCCCAGCATTTT. This chain connects TRBV28 to TRBJ1-5; the D gene is possibly TRBD1 (6 bases). This CDR3 comprises 14 residues. The V gene's germline CDR1 is MDHEN and CDR2 SYDVKM. Trimming took off 6 bases at V and 6 bases at J, with 15 bases between the two ends.

This chain uses TRBV7-9 with TRBJ2-3, with D possibly being TRBD1 (7 bases). The V gene lost 5 bases and the J gene lost 0 bases, with 15 bases spanning the gap. The CDR3 has 16 amino acids. CDR1 and CDR2 (germline): SEHNR, FQNEAQ (reference sequence). The CDR3 region is CASSRSAGQSTDTQYF. DNA for the CDR3: TGTGCCAGCAGCCGTAGTGCGGGACAGAGCACAGATACGCAGTATTTT.

This clone was seen more than once but under ten times. This chain uses TRBV6-6 with TRBJ1-6; the match to TRBD1 covers 10 bases. Looked up from germline, CDR1 is MNHNY and CDR2 is SVGAGI (reference sequence). The CDR3 spans 14 residues. V trimming: 5 bases; J trimming: 10 bases; junction bases outside the gene matches: 5. This CDR3 reads CASSTGTGVSPLHF. The CDR3 nucleotides are TGTGCCAGCAGTACCGGGACAGGGGTATCACCCCTCCACTTT.

The genes are TRBV4-1 and TRBJ2-7, with D uncertain. The CDR3 length is 16 residues. V gave up 0 bases and J gave up 2 bases, with 14 bases separating them. Germline lookup yields CDR1 MGHRA and CDR2 YSYEKL. The CDR3 reads CASSQELYILPYEQYF. CDR3 nucleotides: TGCGCCAGCAGCCAAGAGTTGTATATACTCCCCTACGAGCAGTACTTC.

This chain links TRBV2 with TRBJ1-4; D gene unclear. CDR3 length: 16 residues. Germline CDR1 reads SNHLY; CDR2 reads FYNNEI. Deletions cut 2 bases from V and 0 bases from J, with 10 bases between. The DNA for the CDR3 is TGTGCCAGCAGTGAAATGGGAGAATCAACTAATGAAAAACTGTTTTTT. It translates to CASSEMGESTNEKLFF. The full variable domain, completed using reference TRBV2 and TRBJ1-4, is EPEVTQTPSHQVTQMGQEVILRCVPISNHLYFYWYRQILGQKVEFLVSFYNNEISEKSEIFDDQFSVERPDGSNFTLKIRSTKLEDSAMYFCASSEMGESTNEKLFFGSGTQLSVL.

The rearrangement joins TRBV6-1 to TRBJ2-6, with unresolved D. Trimming pared 3 bases from V and 2 bases from J, leaving 8 bases between. Germline CDR1 MNHNS, CDR2 SASEGT. The CDR3 covers 15 residues. The CDR3 coding sequence is TGTGCCAGCAGTGAGAGGTCAACTGGGGCCAACGTCCTGACTTTC. Amino acid sequence: CASSERSTGANVLTF.

This sequence joins TRBV11-3 and TRBJ2-5, with a tentative D call TRBD1 (5 bases). Looked up from germline, CDR1 is SGHNT and CDR2 is YENEEA. The CDR3 runs to 14 residues. V shed 1 base and J shed 5 bases, with 11 bases lying between them. CDR3 residues: CASSLGQGWETQYF. DNA for the CDR3: TGTGCCAGCAGCTTAGGTCAGGGTTGGGAGACCCAGTACTTC.

The chain has TRBV4-1 and TRBJ2-1; 8 nucleotides line up with TRBD2. The CDR3 runs to 15 residues. The germline V gene encodes CDR1 MGHRA and CDR2 YSYEKL. J was trimmed by 8 bases and V by 7 bases; bases with no gene match: 13. The CDR3 reads CASTRNGRAIDEQFF. The DNA of the CDR3 is TGCGCCAGCACCCGGAACGGGAGGGCCATAGATGAGCAGTTCTTC.

J is TRBJ2-7 and V is TRBV6-5, with TRBD2 as a possible D gene (6 bases). The CDR3 has 15 residues. Trimming left V 0 bases short and J 0 bases short, with 9 bases between. Per the germline V gene, CDR1 is MNHEY and CDR2 is SVGAGI. CDR3 bases: TGTGCCAGCAGTTACTCGACCGGGAGCTCCTACGAGCAGTACTTC. It is translated as CASSYSTGSSYEQYF.

This clone was counted once. This chain joins TRBV5-1 and TRBJ1-1, with a tentative D call TRBD1 (5 bases). Germline V CDR1 and CDR2: SGHRS, YFSETQ. CDR3 length: 14 residues. The CDR3 spells CSCGEGSSNTEAFF. The CDR3 nucleotides are TGCTCATGCGGGGAGGGGTCCTCGAACACTGAAGCTTTCTTT.

This clone occurred a few times. This chain joins TRBV6-4 and TRBJ2-7, with a tentative D call TRBD2 (5 bases). Trimming removed 8 bases at V and 3 bases at J, with 17 bases between. Germline CDR1 and CDR2: MRHNA and SNTAGT. This CDR3 comprises 14 residues. CDR3 residues: CASRMVWGVYEQYF. DNA for the CDR3: TGTGCCAGCCGGATGGTGTGGGGAGTCTACGAGCAGTACTTC.

The chain combines TRBV27 with TRBJ1-2; TRBD1 matches at 8 bases. This CDR3 region has 15 residues. Germline V gene data show CDR1 as MNHEY and CDR2 as SMNVEV (reference sequence). After removal of 3 bases from V and 4 bases from J, the junction contained 7 bases not matched to a gene. CDR3 sequence (DNA): TGTGCCAGCAGTTTTACCGGGACAGGTGTCTATGGCTACACCTTC. Translation: CASSFTGTGVYGYTF.

The V gene is TRBV5-6, the J gene TRBJ1-4, with D maybe TRBD1 (5 bases). The CDR3 extends over 18 amino acids. V lost 4 bases, J lost 4 bases, and 23 bases lay in between. Germline V gives CDR1 SGHDT, CDR2 YYEEEE. CDR3 in amino acids: CASSHLQGARPYNEKLFF. The CDR3 region has the DNA TGTGCCAGCAGCCACCTCCAGGGCGCCCGACCTTATAATGAAAAACTGTTTTTT. The full variable domain, rest sourced from reference TRBV5-6 and TRBJ1-4, is DAGVTQSPTHLIKTRGQQVTLRCSPKSGHDTVSWYQQALGQGPQFIFQYYEEEERQRGNFPDRFSGHQFPNYSSELNVNALLLGDSALYLCASSHLQGARPYNEKLFFGSGTQLSVL.

The chain joins TRBV27 to TRBJ2-2; the match to TRBD2 covers 9 bases. The CDR3 consists of 18 residues. V was pared by 8 bases and J by 4 bases, with 17 bases of the junction left unmatched. Germline CDR1 reads MNHEY; CDR2 reads SMNVEV (reference sequence). As DNA, the CDR3 is TGTGCCAGCCGTGGGAAAACTCAGCGGGAGGTTAGCACCGGGGAGCTGTTTTTT. This sequence encodes CASRGKTQREVSTGELFF.

The chain couples TRBV6-5 to TRBJ1-4; 8 positions match TRBD1. The CDR3 has 13 amino acids. Trimming took 8 bases from V and 7 from J; bases not matched to a gene: 6. In germline, CDR1 is MNHEY, CDR2 SVGAGI. CDR3 loop: CASGQGSFEKLFF. DNA of the CDR3: TGTGCCAGCGGACAGGGAAGTTTTGAAAAACTGTTTTTT.

The chain carries TRBV5-1 and TRBJ2-7, with D perhaps matching TRBD2 (5 bases). The germline V gene encodes CDR1 SGHRS and CDR2 YFSETQ. The CDR3 extends over 12 amino acids. V shed 3 bases and J shed 5 bases, with 9 bases lying between them. CDR3 residues: CASSSEGHEQYF. Here the CDR3 DNA reads TGCGCCAGCAGCTCCGAGGGCCACGAGCAGTACTTC.

The V gene is TRBV5-1, the J gene TRBJ1-6, with 7 nucleotides matching TRBD1. There are 14 residues in the CDR3. CDR1 and CDR2 (germline): SGHRS, YFSETQ. The V and J ends lost 4 bases and 4 bases, in that order; junction bases with no gene match: 2. The CDR3 nucleotides read TGCGCCAGCAGCCCGGGACAGTATAATTCACCCCTCCACTTT. It encodes CASSPGQYNSPLHF.

The chain recombines TRBV7-2 with TRBJ2-7, with TRBD2 matching over 15 bases. The CDR3 covers 16 residues. Germline lookup yields CDR1 SGHTA and CDR2 FQGNSA. V trimming: 4 bases; J trimming: 7 bases; junction bases outside the gene matches: 8. The CDR3 is CASSSGTSGRWWEQYF. CDR3 nucleotides: TGTGCCAGCAGCTCCGGGACTAGCGGGAGGTGGTGGGAGCAGTACTTC.

This chain joins TRBV27 and TRBJ1-6, with 9 nucleotides matching TRBD1. Germline trimming cut 6 bases from V and 0 bases from J; bases unmatched to any gene: 9. Per germline, CDR1 MNHEY and CDR2 SMNVEV (reference sequence). There are 18 residues in the CDR3. CDR3 protein: CASREGTGRSSYNSPLHF. As DNA, the CDR3 is TGTGCCAGCAGGGAAGGGACAGGGCGGAGCTCCTATAATTCACCCCTCCACTTT.

The chain has TRBV28 and TRBJ1-1, with 7 positions matching TRBD1. CDR3 length equals 15 residues. J gave up 6 bases and V 2 bases, and 9 bases lay outside the gene matches. From germline, CDR1 is MDHEN and CDR2 SYDVKM. Written as DNA, the CDR3 is TGTGCCAGCAGTTTACGTTACAGGGGAGTCGCTGAAGCTTTCTTT. Protein product: CASSLRYRGVAEAFF.